This paragraph reports one T cell receptor beta chain. Its antigen is currently unknown. A second PCR of roughly 6 to 12 cycles used a sample-barcoded 5' primer and a J-beta primer mix. Every cDNA was tagged by a template-switch adaptor with 12 random nucleotides. TCRdb passed the 5' RACE reads through MiXCR, listing each CDR3 protein once. The table includes about 2 million distinct CDR3 sequences, about 49% detected once. From germline, CDR1 is KGHDR and CDR2 SFDVKD. The CDR3 sequence is 14 residues long. With 3 bases removed from V and 4 bases from J, the gap between germline ends came to 10 bases. This record comes from a study of blood T cells in healthy people across ages. Study-wide results and limits: The recorded TCR beta diversity per million T cells decreased in a roughly linear manner with age. Long-lived and aged donors differed, with more naive CD4+ cells and higher diversity in the long-lived. Naive T cell percentage showed a strong correlation with TCR beta diversity.

The chain has TRBV24-1 and TRBJ2-3, with D perhaps matching TRBD1 (6 bases). The receptor's source is a woman between 35 and 50 years old in good health. Sequenced: blood. The DNA for the CDR3 is TGTGCCACCAGTGATACAGGGTTGCCAGATACGCAGTATTTT. It codes for CATSDTGLPDTQYF.